The present T cell receptor (beta chain) was sequenced within a study of T cells in Graves' hyperthyroidism and ophthalmopathy. Study as a whole: Peripheral blood sampling occurred at initial diagnosis, before any treatment.

There were TCR beta CDR3 regions amplified from RNA transcripts. HTBI primers drove first-round RT-PCR of the TCR CDR3. TCRdb fed the multiplex PCR reads into MiXCR, producing one record per CDR3 protein. The profile shows hundreds of thousands of distinct CDR3 sequences, around 13% of them singletons. This clonotype was observed at least ten times. What it binds is unknown. Study results and caveats: Peripheral blood also featured most of the thyroid clonotypes expanded above 0.001.

The TCR comes from a woman younger than 45 with Graves' hyperthyroidism that later progressed to Graves' ophthalmopathy. Sequenced sample: blood.

The CDR3 DNA reads as TGCGCCAGCAGCCGGCAGTCCACCGGGGAGCTGTTTTTT. It specifies CASSRQSTGELFF. V and J are TRBV10-1 and TRBJ2-2; D is ambiguous. V lost 6 bases and J 4 bases, leaving 9 bases between the germline ends. This CDR3 is 13 amino acids long. Germline assignment: CDR1 WNHNN and CDR2 SYGVQD (reference sequence).